This T cell receptor (beta chain) was recovered during a study of blood T cell repertoires in COVID-19. At the level of the study: The United States, Italy and Spain were the sources of the acute and convalescent COVID-19 samples. T cells, B-cell-depleted T cells, or PBMCs provided the cDNA or gDNA that served as material.

Original processing methods: Amplification of reference gene primers was used by the study to estimate nucleated cell counts. Some clones are missing from TCRdb's copy, which holds only in-frame ones; the method was immunoSEQ multiplex PCR. That table supplies the V and J calls and clone size; D and trimming were determined from the DNA. This sample yields around 150,000 clones, of which approximately 86% are seen a single time; more than 0.75% belongs to the top ten. This CDR3 contains 21 residues. In germline, CDR1 is SNHLY, CDR2 FYNNEI. Trimming removed 0 bases at V and 2 bases at J, with 28 bases between.

The receptor comes from a young man with acute or convalescent COVID-19. This chain connects TRBV2 to TRBJ1-2; D remains ambiguous. Material for sequencing was peripheral blood. The DNA for the CDR3 is TGTGCCAGCAGTGAAGCGTTAAGTTTCGTAAGGCGACAAGTTATGAACTATGGCTACACCTTC. Translating gives CASSEALSFVRRQVMNYGYTF.